This entry features one T cell receptor (beta chain) sequence. The antigen remains unidentified. The data were obtained in a study of cytomegalovirus exposure and HLA in healthy donors. Study at large: The 100 to 150 validation repertoires, a later analysis reported, used the same platform as the 666 repertoires from the first cohort. Study-wide results and limits: The tendency of first-cohort TCR clusters to co-occur in the 130 or so validation repertoires was identified by a subsequent analysis. Confirmation was obtained in vitro that a few CMV-associated chains are specific for CMV antigens. Cytomegalovirus-associated TCR beta chains were listed, numbering roughly 150.

This table comes from immunoSEQ multiplex PCR, and its TCRdb copy is limited to in-frame clones, with some not included. The sample has 90,000 to 150,000 clones; approximately 88% are singletons. The receptor comes from a woman aged 18-29 years in good health and CMV-seropositive. The specimen sequenced was PBMCs.

The CDR3 is CAWSTSLITAKNIQYF. CDR3 in DNA: TGTGCCTGGAGTACATCGCTCATAACAGCCAAAAACATTCAGTACTTC. The rearrangement links TRBV30 to TRBJ2-4; D not resolved. CDR1 and CDR2 (germline): GTSNPN, SVGIG (reference sequence). The V end lost 2 bases, the J end lost 0 bases, and 14 bases lay between the germline ends. The CDR3 is 16 amino acids.